This T cell receptor (beta chain) comes out of a study of blood T cell repertoires in COVID-19. At the level of the study: Sites in the United States, Italy and Spain provided acute and convalescent COVID-19 samples.

Trimming took off 1 base at V and 3 bases at J, with 10 bases between the two ends. CDR1 is SEHNR, CDR2 FQNEAQ, per germline (reference sequence). The CDR3 sequence is 15 residues long. For recovered donors of Cohort 3, there were two negative PCRs, clearance, or symptom resolution. The method was immunoSEQ multiplex PCR; TCRdb's version includes in-frame clones alone and lacks a portion of them. This sample has more than 150,000 clones, with around 79% found just once. Sequencing was carried out using PBMCs or T cells enriched from blood (not recorded which). V gene TRBV7-9 combines with J gene TRBJ2-1; a weak D match, TRBD2 (6 bases). This receptor was obtained from a man aged 50-59 years who had recovered from COVID-19. CDR3 sequence reads: CASSLVGGDYNEQFF. CDR3 nucleotides: TGTGCCAGCAGCTTAGTGGGCGGGGACTACAATGAGCAGTTCTTC.